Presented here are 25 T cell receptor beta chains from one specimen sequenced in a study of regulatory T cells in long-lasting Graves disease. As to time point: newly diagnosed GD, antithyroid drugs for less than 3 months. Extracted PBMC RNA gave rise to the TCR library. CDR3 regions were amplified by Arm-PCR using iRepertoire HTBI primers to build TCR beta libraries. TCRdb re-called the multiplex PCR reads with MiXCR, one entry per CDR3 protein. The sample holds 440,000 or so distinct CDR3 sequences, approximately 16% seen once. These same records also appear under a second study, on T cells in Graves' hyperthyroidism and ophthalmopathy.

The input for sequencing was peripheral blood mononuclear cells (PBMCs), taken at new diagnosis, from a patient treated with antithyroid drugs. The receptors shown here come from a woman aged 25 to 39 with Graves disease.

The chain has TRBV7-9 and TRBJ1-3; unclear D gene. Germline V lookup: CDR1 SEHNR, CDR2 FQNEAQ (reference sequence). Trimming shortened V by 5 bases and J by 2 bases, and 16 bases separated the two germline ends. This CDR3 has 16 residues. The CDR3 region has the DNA TGTGCCAGCAGCCCAGGTGGTGGGTTGACTGGAAACACCATATATTTT. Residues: CASSPGGGLTGNTIYF.

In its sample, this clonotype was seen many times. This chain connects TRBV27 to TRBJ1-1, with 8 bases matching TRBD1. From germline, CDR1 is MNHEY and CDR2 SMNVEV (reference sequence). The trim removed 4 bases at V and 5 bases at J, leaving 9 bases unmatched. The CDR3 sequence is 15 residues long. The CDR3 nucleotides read TGTGCCAGCAGTTCCCCGACAGGGGTCAAGACTGAAGCTTTCTTT. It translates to CASSSPTGVKTEAFF.

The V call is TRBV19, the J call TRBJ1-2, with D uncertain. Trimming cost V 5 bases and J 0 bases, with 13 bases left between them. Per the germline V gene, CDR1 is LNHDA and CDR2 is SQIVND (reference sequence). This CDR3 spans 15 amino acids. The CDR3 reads CASSRAGQTNYGYTF. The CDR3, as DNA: TGTGCCAGTAGTCGGGCTGGGCAGACTAACTATGGCTACACCTTC.

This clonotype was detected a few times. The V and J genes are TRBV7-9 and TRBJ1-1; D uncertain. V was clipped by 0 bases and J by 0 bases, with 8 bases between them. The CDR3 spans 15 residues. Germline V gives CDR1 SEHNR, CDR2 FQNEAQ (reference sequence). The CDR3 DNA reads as TGTGCCAGCAGCTTAGCGACCGGTATGAACACTGAAGCTTTCTTT. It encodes CASSLATGMNTEAFF.

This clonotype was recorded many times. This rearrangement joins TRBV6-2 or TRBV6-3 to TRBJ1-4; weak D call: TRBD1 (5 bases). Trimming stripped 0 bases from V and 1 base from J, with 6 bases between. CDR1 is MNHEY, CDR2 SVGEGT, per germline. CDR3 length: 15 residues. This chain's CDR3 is CASSYSGETNEKLFF. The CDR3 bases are TGTGCCAGCAGTTACTCAGGGGAAACTAATGAAAAACTGTTTTTT.

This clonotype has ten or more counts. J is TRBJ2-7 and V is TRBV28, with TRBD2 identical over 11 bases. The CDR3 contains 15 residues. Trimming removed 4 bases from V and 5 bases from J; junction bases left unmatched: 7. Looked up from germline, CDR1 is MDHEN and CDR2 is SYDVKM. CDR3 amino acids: CASSSFLLAGDEQYF. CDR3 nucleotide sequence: TGTGCCAGCAGTTCCTTTCTACTAGCGGGAGACGAGCAGTACTTC. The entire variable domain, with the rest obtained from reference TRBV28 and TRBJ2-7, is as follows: DVKVTQSSRYLVKRTGEKVFLECVQDMDHENMFWYRQDPGLGLRLIYFSYDVKMKEKGDIPEGYSVSREKKERFSLILESASTNQTSMYLCASSSFLLAGDEQYFGPGTRLTVT.

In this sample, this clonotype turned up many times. The CDR3 DNA follows: TGTGCCAGCACCCCGGGCAGGGACCTATTGAATGAGCAGTTCTTC. Protein product: CASTPGRDLLNEQFF. This chain connects TRBV28 to TRBJ2-1; D tentatively fits TRBD1 or TRBD2 (5 bases each). Deletions cut 7 bases from V and 7 bases from J, with 20 bases between. Germline loops: CDR1 MDHEN, CDR2 SYDVKM. This CDR3 has 15 residues.

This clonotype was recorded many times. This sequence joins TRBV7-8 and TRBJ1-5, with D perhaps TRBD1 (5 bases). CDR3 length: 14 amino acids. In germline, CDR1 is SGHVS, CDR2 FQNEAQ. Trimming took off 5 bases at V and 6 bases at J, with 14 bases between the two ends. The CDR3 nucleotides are TGTGCCAGCAGCCCGAGGGGCTTTTCTCAGCCCCAGCATTTT. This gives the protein CASSPRGFSQPQHF.

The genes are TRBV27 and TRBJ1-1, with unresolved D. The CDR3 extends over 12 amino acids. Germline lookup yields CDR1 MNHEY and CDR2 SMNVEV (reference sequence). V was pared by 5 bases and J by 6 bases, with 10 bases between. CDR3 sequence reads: CASSGGLPEAFF. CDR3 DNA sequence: TGTGCCAGCAGTGGAGGGCTCCCTGAAGCTTTCTTT.

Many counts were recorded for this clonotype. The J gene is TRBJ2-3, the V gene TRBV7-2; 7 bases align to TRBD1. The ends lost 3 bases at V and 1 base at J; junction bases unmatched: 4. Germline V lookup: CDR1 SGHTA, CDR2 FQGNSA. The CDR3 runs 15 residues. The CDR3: CASSLRTGGTDTQYF. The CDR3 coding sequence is TGTGCCAGCAGCTTGAGAACAGGGGGCACAGATACGCAGTATTTT.

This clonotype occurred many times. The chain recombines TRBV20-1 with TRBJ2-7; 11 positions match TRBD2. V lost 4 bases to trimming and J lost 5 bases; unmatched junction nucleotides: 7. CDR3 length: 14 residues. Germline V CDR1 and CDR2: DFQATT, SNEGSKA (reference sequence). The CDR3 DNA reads TGCAGTGCTATGGCTAGCGGGAGGCTCGACGAGCAGTACTTC. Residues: CSAMASGRLDEQYF.

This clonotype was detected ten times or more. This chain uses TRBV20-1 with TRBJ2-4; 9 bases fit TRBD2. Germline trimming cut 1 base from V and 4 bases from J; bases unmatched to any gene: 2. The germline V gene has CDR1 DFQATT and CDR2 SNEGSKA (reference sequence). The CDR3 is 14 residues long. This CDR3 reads CSARGTSDKNIQYF. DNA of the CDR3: TGCAGTGCTAGAGGGACTAGCGATAAAAACATTCAGTACTTC.

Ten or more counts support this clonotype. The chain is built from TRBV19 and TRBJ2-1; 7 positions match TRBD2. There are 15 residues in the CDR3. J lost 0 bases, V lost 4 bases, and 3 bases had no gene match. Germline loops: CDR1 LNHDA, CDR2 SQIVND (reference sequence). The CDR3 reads CASSKAGSSYNEQFF. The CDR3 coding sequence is TGTGCCAGTAGTAAAGCGGGGAGCTCCTACAATGAGCAGTTCTTC.

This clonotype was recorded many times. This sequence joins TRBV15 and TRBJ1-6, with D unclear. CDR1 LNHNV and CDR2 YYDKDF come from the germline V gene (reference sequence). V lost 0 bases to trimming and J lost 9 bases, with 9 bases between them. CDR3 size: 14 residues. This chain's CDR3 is CATSRDVRFSPLHF. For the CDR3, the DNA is TGTGCCACCAGCAGAGATGTGCGGTTTTCACCCCTCCACTTT.

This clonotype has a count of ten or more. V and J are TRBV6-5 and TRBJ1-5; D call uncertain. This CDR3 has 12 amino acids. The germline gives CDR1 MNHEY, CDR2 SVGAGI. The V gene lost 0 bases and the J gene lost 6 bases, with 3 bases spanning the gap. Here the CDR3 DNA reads TGTGCCAGCAGTTACTCTGGTCAGCCCCAGCATTTT. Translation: CASSYSGQPQHF.

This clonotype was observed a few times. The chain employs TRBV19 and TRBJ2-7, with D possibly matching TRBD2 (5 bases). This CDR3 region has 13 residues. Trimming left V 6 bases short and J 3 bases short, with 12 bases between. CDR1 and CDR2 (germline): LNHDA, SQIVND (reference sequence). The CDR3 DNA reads TGTGCCAGTAGGGGAGAAATGAACTACGAGCAGTACTTC. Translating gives CASRGEMNYEQYF.

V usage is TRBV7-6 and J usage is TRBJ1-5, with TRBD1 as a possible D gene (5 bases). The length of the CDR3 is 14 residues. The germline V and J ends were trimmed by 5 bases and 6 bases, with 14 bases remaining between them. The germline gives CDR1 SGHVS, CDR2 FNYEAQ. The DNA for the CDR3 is TGTGCCAGCAGCCCAGCCACTGGGGGTCAGCCCCAGCATTTT. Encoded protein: CASSPATGGQPQHF.

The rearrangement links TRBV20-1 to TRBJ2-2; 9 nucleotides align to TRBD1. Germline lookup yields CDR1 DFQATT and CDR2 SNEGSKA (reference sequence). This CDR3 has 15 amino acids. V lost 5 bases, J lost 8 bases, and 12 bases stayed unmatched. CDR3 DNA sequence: TGCAGTGCTTCCCCGGGGACAGGGACCGGTGGGGAGCTGTTTTTT. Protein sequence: CSASPGTGTGGELFF.

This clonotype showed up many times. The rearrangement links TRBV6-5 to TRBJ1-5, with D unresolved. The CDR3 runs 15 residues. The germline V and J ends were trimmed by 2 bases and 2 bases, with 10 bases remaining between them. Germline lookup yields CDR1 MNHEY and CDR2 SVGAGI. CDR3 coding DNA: TGTGCCAGCAGTTACGAGGTCCCCGGCAATCAGCCCCAGCATTTT. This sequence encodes CASSYEVPGNQPQHF.

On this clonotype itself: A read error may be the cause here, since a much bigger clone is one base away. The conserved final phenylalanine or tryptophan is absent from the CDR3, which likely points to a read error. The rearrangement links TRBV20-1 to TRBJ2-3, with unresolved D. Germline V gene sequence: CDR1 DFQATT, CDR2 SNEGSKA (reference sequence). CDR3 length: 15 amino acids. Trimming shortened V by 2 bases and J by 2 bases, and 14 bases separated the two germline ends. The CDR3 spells CSARPGTAYTDTQYL. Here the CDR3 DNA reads TGCAGTGCTAGACCTGGAACAGCGTACACAGATACGCAGTATCTT.

CDR3 DNA sequence: TGTGCCAGCAGCCAAGGATTATTTGGTAATGAAAAACTGTTTTTT. This translates into CASSQGLFGNEKLFF. This chain links TRBV7-9 with TRBJ1-4, with unresolved D. Germline loops: CDR1 SEHNR, CDR2 FQNEAQ (reference sequence). CDR3 length: 15 amino acids. Trimming took off 5 bases at V and 4 bases at J, with 14 bases between the two ends.

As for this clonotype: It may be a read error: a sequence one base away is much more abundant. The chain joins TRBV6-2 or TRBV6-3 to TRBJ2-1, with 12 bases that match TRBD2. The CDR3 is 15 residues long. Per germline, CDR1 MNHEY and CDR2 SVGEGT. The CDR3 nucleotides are TGTGCCAGCAGTAGACTAGCGGGAGAATACAATGAGCAGTCCTTC. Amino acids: CASSRLAGEYNEQSF.

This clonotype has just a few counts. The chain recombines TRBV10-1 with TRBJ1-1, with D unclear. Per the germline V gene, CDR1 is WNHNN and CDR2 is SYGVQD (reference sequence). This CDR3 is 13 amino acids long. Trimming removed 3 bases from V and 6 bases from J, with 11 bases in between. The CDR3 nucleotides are TGCGCCAGCAGTGAACGGGTGATGGCTGAAGCTTTCTTT. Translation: CASSERVMAEAFF.

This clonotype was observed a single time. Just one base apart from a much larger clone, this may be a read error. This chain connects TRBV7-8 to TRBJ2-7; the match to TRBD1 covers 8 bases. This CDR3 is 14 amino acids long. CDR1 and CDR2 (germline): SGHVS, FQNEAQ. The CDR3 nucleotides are TGTGCCGGCAGCAACCCAGGGGGCCCCTACGAGCAGTACTTC. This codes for CAGSNPGGPYEQYF.

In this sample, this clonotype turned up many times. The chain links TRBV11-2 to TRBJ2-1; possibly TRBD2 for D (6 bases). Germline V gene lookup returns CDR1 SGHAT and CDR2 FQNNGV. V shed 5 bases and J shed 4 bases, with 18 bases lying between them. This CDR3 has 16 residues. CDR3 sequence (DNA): TGTGCCAGCAGCGTCCCTAGTTGGGGGACTTACAATGAGCAGTTCTTC. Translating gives CASSVPSWGTYNEQFF.